The rows below give T cell receptor beta chains drawn from one sample of a study of blood T cell repertoires in COVID-19. Profiled with immunoSEQ multiplex PCR; TCRdb holds only in-frame clones, not every one. The repertoire includes about 120,000 clones, 86% of them detected once, and 4% to 5.5% sits in the top ten. Input material: peripheral blood. The source of these receptors is a man between 40 and 49 years old with acute or convalescent COVID-19. Each CDR3 is given with its conserved first and last residue. The D gene is left open where the match is weak. Clone size, where shown, is once, few, many, or a class for clones that have expanded.

TRBJ2-3,few,TRBV9,TRBD2,CASSELARADTQYF,TGTGCCAGCAGTGAACTAGCGAGGGCAGATACGCAGTATTTT
TRBJ2-1,NA,TRBV4-1,TRBD1,CASSHRTGNNEQFF,TGCGCCAGCAGTCACCGGACAGGCAACAATGAGCAGTTCTTC
TRBJ2-7,NA,TRBV19,TRBD1,CASSLRQGAYEQYF,TGTGCCAGTAGTCTTCGGCAGGGGGCTTACGAGCAGTACTTC
TRBJ2-7,NA,TRBV9,NA,CASSARDTWPYEQYF,TGTGCCAGCAGCGCCCGGGACACGTGGCCGTACGAGCAGTACTTC
TRBJ2-3,NA,TRBV7-3,TRBD2,CASSWSGGGADTQYF,TGTGCCAGCAGCTGGAGCGGGGGGGGCGCAGATACGCAGTATTTT
TRBJ2-3,NA,TRBV5-1,TRBD2,CASSQGLSGGTDTQYF,TGCGCCAGCAGCCAGGGACTTAGCGGGGGCACAGATACGCAGTATTTT
TRBJ2-2,once,TRBV7-2,TRBD2,CASRNTGLAGSGELFF,TGTGCCAGCAGGAATACGGGACTAGCGGGGTCCGGGGAGCTGTTTTTT
TRBJ2-1,once,TRBV7-9,NA,CASSLDSHYNEQFF,TGTGCCAGCAGCTTGGACAGTCACTACAATGAGCAGTTCTTC
TRBJ2-7,few,TRBV6-2/TRBV6-3,TRBD1,CASSQNPPGTGVDEQYF,TGTGCCAGCAGTCAAAACCCCCCGGGGACAGGGGTGGACGAGCAGTACTTC
TRBJ1-1,NA,TRBV4-1,NA,CASSQPTLQGNTEAFF,TGCGCCAGCAGCCAACCGACCCTACAGGGAAACACTGAAGCTTTCTTT
TRBJ2-5,NA,TRBV5-1,NA,CASSLVEGQETQYF,TGCGCCAGCAGCTTGGTGGAGGGGCAAGAGACCCAGTACTTC
TRBJ2-3,NA,TRBV13,TRBD1,CASSLDRPPDTQYF,TGTGCCAGCAGCCTGGACAGGCCTCCGGATACGCAGTATTTT
TRBJ1-5,NA,TRBV5-5,NA,CASSFDDRSNQPQHF,TGTGCCAGCAGCTTCGACGACAGAAGTAATCAGCCCCAGCATTTT
TRBJ2-3,NA,TRBV2,TRBD1,CASSLGQGTDTQYF,TGTGCCAGCAGCTTAGGACAGGGCACAGATACGCAGTATTTT
TRBJ1-5,NA,TRBV25-1,TRBD1,CASSAAGGPHQPQHF,TGTGCCAGCAGTGCCGCAGGGGGCCCCCATCAGCCCCAGCATTTT
TRBJ2-5,NA,TRBV27,TRBD2,CASSPPGGQGTSGGAWETQYF,TGTGCCAGCTCCCCCCCCGGGGGGCAGGGGACTAGCGGGGGGGCCTGGGAGACCCAGTACTTC
TRBJ1-1,NA,TRBV5-1,NA,CASTAVSPSDTEAFF,TGCGCCAGCACCGCGGTCTCACCGTCGGACACTGAAGCTTTCTTT
TRBJ1-1,NA,TRBV7-6,NA,CASSLVGPTNTEAFF,TGTGCCAGCAGCTTAGTGGGGCCAACGAACACTGAAGCTTTCTTT
TRBJ2-3,NA,TRBV25-1,NA,CASSLEGTDTQYF,TGTGCCAGCAGTCTGGAGGGAACAGATACGCAGTATTTT
TRBJ2-1,NA,TRBV4-2,TRBD2,CASSHPGIAGGDEQFF,TGTGCCAGCAGCCACCCCGGGATAGCGGGAGGGGATGAGCAGTTCTTC
TRBJ1-1,once,TRBV9,TRBD1,CASSTTGDTEAFF,TGTGCCAGCAGCACGACAGGGGACACTGAAGCTTTCTTT
TRBJ2-2,NA,TRBV18,TRBD2,CASSPGTSGTGELFF,TGTGCCAGCTCACCCGGGACTAGCGGGACTGGGGAGCTGTTTTTT
TRBJ2-2,NA,TRBV29-1,NA,CSVQGIGGNTGELFF,TGCAGCGTTCAAGGGATCGGAGGGAACACCGGGGAGCTGTTTTTT
TRBJ1-6,NA,TRBV12-5,NA,CASGLVGGDSPLHF,TGTGCTAGTGGTTTGGTCGGGGGTGACTCACCCCTCCACTTT
TRBJ2-3,NA,TRBV18,TRBD2,CASSPFSREGPEITDTQYF,TGTGCCAGCTCACCATTTTCGCGGGAGGGCCCAGAGATCACAGATACGCAGTATTTT
TRBJ1-5,NA,TRBV7-8,TRBD1,CASSSGQGDGQPQHF,TGTGCCAGCAGCTCGGGACAGGGGGATGGTCAGCCCCAGCATTTT
TRBJ2-7,once,TRBV30,NA,CAWSQQGYEQYF,TGTGCCTGGAGCCAGCAGGGCTACGAGCAGTACTTC
TRBJ2-3,once,TRBV9,TRBD1,CASTLGTGGTDTQYF,TGTGCCAGCACTTTAGGGACAGGGGGCACAGATACGCAGTATTTT
TRBJ2-2,NA,TRBV19,NA,CASSSAGTGELFF,TGTGCCAGTAGTTCCGCGGGAACCGGGGAGCTGTTTTTT
TRBJ1-2,NA,TRBV2,TRBD1,CASRDRGRNGYTF,TGTGCCAGCCGGGACAGGGGGCGGAATGGCTACACCTTC
TRBJ2-7,NA,TRBV11-2,TRBD2,CASRSSGGSYEQYF,TGTGCCAGCAGGTCTTCGGGGGGGTCCTACGAGCAGTACTTC
TRBJ2-2,NA,TRBV11-3,TRBD2,CASSLAAGAVGGGELFF,TGTGCCAGCAGCTTAGCGGCGGGAGCAGTTGGAGGCGGGGAGCTGTTTTTT
TRBJ2-2,NA,TRBV5-1,NA,CASSFGDLTGELFF,TGCGCCAGCAGCTTCGGGGACTTAACCGGGGAGCTGTTTTTT
TRBJ1-2,few,TRBV30,TRBD1,CAWSPYQGAPGGYTF,TGTGCCTGGAGTCCATATCAGGGGGCCCCGGGAGGCTACACCTTC